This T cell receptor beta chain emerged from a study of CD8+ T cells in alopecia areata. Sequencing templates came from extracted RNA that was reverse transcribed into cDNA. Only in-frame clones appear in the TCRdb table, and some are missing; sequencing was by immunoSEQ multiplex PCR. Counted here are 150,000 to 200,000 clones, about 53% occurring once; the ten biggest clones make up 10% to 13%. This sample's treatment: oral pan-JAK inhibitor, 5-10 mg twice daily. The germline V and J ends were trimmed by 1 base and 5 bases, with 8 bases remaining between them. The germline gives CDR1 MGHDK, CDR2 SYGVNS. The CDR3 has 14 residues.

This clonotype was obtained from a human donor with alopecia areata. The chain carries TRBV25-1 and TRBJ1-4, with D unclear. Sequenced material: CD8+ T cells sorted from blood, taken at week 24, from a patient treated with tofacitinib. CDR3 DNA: TGTGCCAGCAGTGAATTGAGCCCGAATGAAAAACTGTTTTTT. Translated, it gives CASSELSPNEKLFF. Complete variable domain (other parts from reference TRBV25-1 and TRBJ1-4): EADIYQTPRYLVIGTGKKITLECSQTMGHDKMYWYQQDPGMELHLIHYSYGVNSTEKGDLSSESTVSRIRTEHFPLTLESARPSHTSQYLCASSELSPNEKLFFGSGTQLSVL.